The 26 T cell receptor beta chains presented below share a single source sample, sequenced in a study of low-dose radiotherapy and immunotherapy resistance in tumors. TRAV- and TRBV-specific primers, spanning alpha and beta chains, primed first-strand cDNA. TCR amplification used around 20 PCR cycles, a constant-region primer and a V-primer adapter. TCRdb reanalysed the reads using MiXCR and keeps one entry per CDR3 protein. The sample records tens of thousands of distinct CDR3 sequences, 26% being singletons. Stated time point: before trial treatment. Sequencing was performed on PBMCs, taken before treatment. All receptors come from a male donor with rectosigmoid adenocarcinoma.

Many counts were recorded for this clonotype. This rearrangement joins TRBV19 to TRBJ2-1, with D possibly matching TRBD2 (5 bases). V was shortened by 8 bases and J by 6 bases, with 11 bases between the two germline ends. CDR1 and CDR2 from the germline V gene are LNHDA and SQIVND (reference sequence). This CDR3 has 12 amino acids. CDR3 loop: CASSAGFNEQFF. CDR3 in DNA: TGTGCCAGTTCCGCGGGCTTCAATGAGCAGTTCTTC.

Ten or more counts support this clonotype. The CDR3 coding sequence is TGTGCCACCAGCAGAGATCGACTAGTCGTCTACTTC. Translated, it gives CATSRDRLVVYF. V and J are TRBV15 and TRBJ2-5, with D possibly being TRBD2 (6 bases). Germline CDR1 and CDR2: LNHNV and YYDKDF (reference sequence). This CDR3 has 12 amino acids. Trimming removed 0 bases at V and 14 bases at J, with 13 bases between. Full variable domain (missing parts from reference TRBV15 and TRBJ2-5): DAMVIQNPRYQVTQFGKPVTLSCSQTLNHNVMYWYQQKSSQAPKLLFHYYDKDFNNEADTPDNFQSRRPNTSFCFLDIRSPGLGDTAMYLCATSRDRLVVYFGPGTRLLVL.

This rearrangement joins TRBV5-1 to TRBJ2-5; 7 bases line up with TRBD2. V lost 5 bases to trimming and J lost 9 bases; unmatched junction nucleotides: 4. Germline V CDR1 and CDR2: SGHRS, YFSETQ. CDR3 length: 11 amino acids. The CDR3 protein is CASSLGGAQYF. The CDR3 DNA is TGCGCCAGCAGTCTGGGGGGGGCCCAGTACTTC.

This clonotype was detected only once. CDR3 sequence reads: CASSSQGGGETQYF. The CDR3 DNA reads as TGTGCCAGCAGTTCACAGGGTGGGGGAGAGACCCAGTACTTC. V usage is TRBV28 and J usage is TRBJ2-5, with D tentatively TRBD1 (6 bases). With 4 bases removed from V and 4 bases from J, the gap between germline ends came to 13 bases. The CDR3 has 14 residues. Looked up from germline, CDR1 is MDHEN and CDR2 is SYDVKM.

The rearrangement joins TRBV4-3 to TRBJ2-7, with D perhaps assigned TRBD1 or TRBD2 (5 bases each). The germline CDR1 and CDR2 sequences are LGHNA and YSLEER. V lost 1 base to trimming and J lost 5 bases, with 12 bases between them. CDR3 size: 14 residues. The CDR3 region has the DNA TGCGCCAGCAGCCAAGCGGAGAGGGGCAACGAGCAGTACTTC. This encodes CASSQAERGNEQYF.

The rearrangement links TRBV15 to TRBJ2-6, with a weak D call TRBD1 (6 bases). The V end lost 3 bases, the J end lost 0 bases, and 21 bases lay between the germline ends. The CDR3 spans 20 residues. Germline values: CDR1 LNHNV, CDR2 YYDKDF (reference sequence). CDR3: CATSSPQTTGAVSGANVLTF. The CDR3 nucleotides read TGTGCCACCAGCAGCCCCCAAACGACAGGCGCGGTCTCTGGGGCCAACGTCCTGACTTTC.

A few counts support this clonotype. The chain uses TRBV4-3 and TRBJ2-1, with D perhaps matching TRBD2 (5 bases). V dropped 0 bases and J dropped 6 bases, with 15 bases sitting between them. Germline V lookup: CDR1 LGHNA, CDR2 YSLEER. This CDR3 has 16 residues. CDR3 region: CASSQERADAINEQFF. The CDR3 DNA follows: TGCGCCAGCAGCCAAGAACGAGCGGACGCCATCAATGAGCAGTTCTTC.

Ten or more counts support this clonotype. The V and J genes are TRBV5-1 and TRBJ2-7; D might be TRBD1 or TRBD2, each matching 5 bases. CDR1 and CDR2 from the germline V gene are SGHRS and YFSETQ. V was shortened by 0 bases and J by 7 bases, with 17 bases between the two germline ends. The CDR3 consists of 15 residues. The CDR3 region is CASSLGGTDSREQYF. Written as DNA, the CDR3 is TGCGCCAGCAGCTTGGGAGGGACGGACTCTCGGGAGCAGTACTTC.

The sample holds many counts of this clonotype. V is TRBV28 and J is TRBJ2-7; maybe TRBD2 (6 bases). The CDR3 has 15 amino acids. Trimming took 6 bases from V and 2 from J, leaving 17 bases between them. The V gene's germline CDR1 is MDHEN and CDR2 SYDVKM. The CDR3: CASSSRGAGAYEQYF. In nucleotides, the CDR3 is TGTGCCAGCAGCTCCCGTGGAGCGGGTGCCTACGAGCAGTACTTC.

Points on this clonotype: It is likely a read error: a sequence one base away is far more abundant. The chain has TRBV5-1 and TRBJ2-1, with 10 bases fitting TRBD2. This CDR3 is built from 13 residues. The trim removed 4 bases at V and 10 bases at J, leaving 5 bases unmatched. CDR1 SGHRS and CDR2 YFSETQ come from the germline V gene. For the CDR3, the DNA is TGCGCCAGCAGCCGCGGGACTAGCGACGAGCAGTTCTTC. Its protein is CASSRGTSDEQFF.

By sample share, this clonotype is medium-sized (0.01 to 0.1%). The chain joins TRBV28 to TRBJ2-3; no reliable D call. CDR1 is MDHEN and CDR2 is SYDVKM in the germline V gene. This CDR3 spans 13 amino acids. The ends were cut back, 5 bases at V and 2 bases at J, with 8 bases in the middle. The CDR3: CASSDHVTDTQYF. Here the CDR3 DNA reads TGTGCCAGCAGTGACCACGTCACAGATACGCAGTATTTT.

This clonotype came up many times. The genes are TRBV6-2 or TRBV6-3 and TRBJ2-5; D uncertain. V was trimmed by 2 bases and J by 2 bases, leaving 3 bases between them. Looked up from germline, CDR1 is MNHEY and CDR2 is SVGEGT. There are 12 residues in the CDR3. As DNA, the CDR3 is TGTGCCAGCAGTTACCCACAAGAGACCCAGTACTTC. Its protein is CASSYPQETQYF.

Ten or more counts support this clonotype. This sequence joins TRBV7-8 and TRBJ2-1; 9 bases align to TRBD2. The CDR3 runs to 16 residues. Trimming cost V 1 base and J 7 bases; bases outside gene matches: 8. Per the germline V gene, CDR1 is SGHVS and CDR2 is FQNEAQ. Written as DNA, the CDR3 is TGTGCCAGCAGCTTAGTATCCACTAGCGGGTTTAATGAGCAGTTCTTC. Encoded protein: CASSLVSTSGFNEQFF.

In its sample, this clonotype was seen many times. This chain joins TRBV20-1 and TRBJ2-1; 13 bases map to TRBD2. The V gene's germline CDR1 is DFQATT and CDR2 SNEGSKA (reference sequence). Unmatched junction bases numbered 8, after V lost 0 bases and J lost 6 bases. The CDR3 consists of 17 residues. CDR3 amino acids: CSARDRQGLAGPNEQFF. The CDR3 region has the DNA TGCAGTGCTAGAGATCGTCAGGGACTAGCGGGACCCAATGAGCAGTTCTTC.

As to this clonotype: Since a far larger clone is one base different, this is likely a read error. This chain connects TRBV9 to TRBJ2-7, with 11 positions matching TRBD2. Germline lookup yields CDR1 SGDLS and CDR2 YYNGEE. The CDR3 has 19 amino acids. The V segment lost 2 bases and the J segment 7 bases; nucleotides outside the gene matches: 20. The CDR3 DNA reads as TGTGCCAGCAGCGTCGCTAGCGGGAGGACCCCAAGCTCCTACAATGAGCAGTACTTC. It translates to CASSVASGRTPSSYNEQYF.

In this sample, this clonotype turned up once. A far bigger clonotype differs at one base, so this is likely a read error. The chain joins TRBV3-1 to TRBJ2-5; TRBD2 aligns across 9 bases. Per the germline V gene, CDR1 is LGHDT and CDR2 is YNNKEL (reference sequence). V shed 1 base and J 11 bases; nucleotides not matched to a gene: 20. The CDR3 contains 18 residues. The CDR3 region has the DNA TGTGCCAGCAGCCAAGCAAGTGGGAGCGGGAGGACCTACAATGAGCAGTACTTC. Its translation: CASSQASGSGRTYNEQYF.

This clonotype has a count of ten or more. The CDR3 region is CASREGQRKNIQYF. CDR3 nucleotide sequence: TGTGCCAGCAGGGAGGGACAGAGGAAAAACATTCAGTACTTC. The V and J genes are TRBV12-3 or TRBV12-4 and TRBJ2-4; D is perhaps TRBD1 (7 bases). The CDR3 has 14 residues. The V end was cut by 6 bases, the J end by 4 bases, with 13 bases between.

This clonotype was seen ten or more times. This rearrangement joins TRBV7-2 to TRBJ2-1; tentative D call: TRBD2 (6 bases). The CDR3 runs 15 residues. The germline V and J ends were trimmed by 2 bases and 6 bases, with 14 bases remaining between them. Germline V gives CDR1 SGHTA, CDR2 FQGNSA. The CDR3 DNA is TGTGCCAGCAGCTTATACGGGGGAGGTTCCAATGAGCAGTTCTTC. Translating gives CASSLYGGGSNEQFF.

Comments on this clonotype: Being one base from a much bigger clone, this may be a read error. The chain is built from TRBV6-5 and TRBJ2-2; D is possibly TRBD1 (5 bases). Per germline, CDR1 MNHEY and CDR2 SVGAGI. The CDR3 loop spans 13 amino acids. The CDR3 loop is CACSYLGAGELFF. As DNA, the CDR3 is TGTGCCTGCAGTTACTTAGGGGCCGGGGAGCTGTTTTTT.

This clonotype has a count of ten or more. The chain couples TRBV27 to TRBJ1-1; D is ambiguous. This CDR3 is 11 amino acids long. Germline assignment: CDR1 MNHEY and CDR2 SMNVEV (reference sequence). The V end was cut by 7 bases, the J end by 2 bases, with 5 bases between. This chain's CDR3 is CASILNTEAFF. CDR3 nucleotides: TGTGCCAGCATCCTCAACACTGAAGCTTTCTTT.

J is TRBJ2-7 and V is TRBV6-1, with 10 bases lining up with TRBD2. The CDR3 covers 16 residues. Per germline, CDR1 MNHNS and CDR2 SASEGT. The J segment lost 7 bases and the V segment lost 5 bases, leaving 14 bases of the junction unmatched. CDR3 region: CASSSPQGLAGGEQYF. For the CDR3, the DNA is TGTGCCAGCAGTTCACCACAGGGCTTAGCGGGAGGAGAGCAGTACTTC.

The V and J genes are TRBV29-1 and TRBJ2-5; 10 positions match TRBD2. Germline CDR1 is SQVTM and CDR2 is ANQGSEA. V dropped 4 bases and J dropped 1; count of bases not matched to a gene: 6. The CDR3 length is 15 residues. The CDR3 region is CSVAGGLAIQETQYF. The CDR3 region has the DNA TGCAGCGTTGCGGGGGGACTAGCGATCCAAGAGACCCAGTACTTC.

This clonotype has a count of ten or more. J is TRBJ2-7 and V is TRBV9; 7 positions agree with TRBD2. The V and J ends lost 0 bases and 4 bases, in that order; junction bases with no gene match: 4. Germline assignment: CDR1 SGDLS and CDR2 YYNGEE. The CDR3 length is 14 residues. CDR3 in DNA: TGTGCCAGCAGCGTAGGGGCGGGGGAATACGAGCAGTACTTC. This gives the protein CASSVGAGEYEQYF. Drawing the rest from reference TRBV9 and TRBJ2-7, the complete variable domain is DSGVTQTPKHLITATGQRVTLRCSPRSGDLSVYWYQQSLDQGLQFLIQYYNGEERAKGNILERFSAQQFPDLHSELNLSSLELGDSALYFCASSVGAGEYEQYFGPGTRLTVT.

This clonotype was counted at least ten times. This rearrangement joins TRBV25-1 to TRBJ1-1; 7 positions agree with TRBD1. V dropped 3 bases and J dropped 8; count of bases not matched to a gene: 12. The CDR3 length is 15 residues. From germline, CDR1 is MGHDK and CDR2 SYGVNS. Here the CDR3 DNA reads TGTGCCAGCAGTGAGGAATGGGACAGCGCGACAGAAGCTTTCTTT. Amino acids: CASSEEWDSATEAFF.

The V call is TRBV5-1, the J call TRBJ2-7, with 10 bases fitting TRBD1. The CDR3 sequence is 14 residues long. Germline loops: CDR1 SGHRS, CDR2 YFSETQ. The V segment lost 2 bases and the J segment 4 bases; nucleotides outside the gene matches: 3. The CDR3 nucleotides read TGCGCCAGCAGCTTAGGACAGGGGGTGTACGAGCAGTACTTC. Amino acid sequence: CASSLGQGVYEQYF.

This clonotype showed up many times. The chain links TRBV2 to TRBJ1-6, with 11 nucleotides matching TRBD1. V shed 8 bases and J 7 bases; nucleotides not matched to a gene: 7. The CDR3 has 15 residues. Germline CDR1 and CDR2: SNHLY and FYNNEI. The CDR3 sequence: CASSGQGDVNSPLHF. The DNA of the CDR3 is TGTGCCAGCTCGGGACAGGGGGACGTCAATTCACCCCTCCACTTT. The entire variable domain, with the rest obtained from reference TRBV2 and TRBJ1-6, is as follows: EPEVTQTPSHQVTQMGQEVILRCVPISNHLYFYWYRQILGQKVEFLVSFYNNEISEKSEIFDDQFSVERPDGSNFTLKIRSTKLEDSAMYFCASSGQGDVNSPLHFGNGTRLTVT.